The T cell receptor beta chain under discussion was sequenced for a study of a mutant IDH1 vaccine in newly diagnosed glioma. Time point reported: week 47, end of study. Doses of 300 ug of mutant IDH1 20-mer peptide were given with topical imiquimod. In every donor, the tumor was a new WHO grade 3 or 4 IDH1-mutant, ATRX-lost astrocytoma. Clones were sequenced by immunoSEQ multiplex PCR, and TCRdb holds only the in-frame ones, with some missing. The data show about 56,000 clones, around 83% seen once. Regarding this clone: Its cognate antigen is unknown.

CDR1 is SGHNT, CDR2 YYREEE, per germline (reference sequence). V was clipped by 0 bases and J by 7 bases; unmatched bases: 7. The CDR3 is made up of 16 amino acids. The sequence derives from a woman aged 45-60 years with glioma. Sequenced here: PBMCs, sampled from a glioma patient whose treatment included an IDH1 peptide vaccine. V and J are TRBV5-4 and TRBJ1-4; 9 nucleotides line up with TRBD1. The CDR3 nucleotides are TGTGCCAGCAGCTTGGTAGGAGCGGACAGGGGTGAAAAACTGTTTTTT. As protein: CASSLVGADRGEKLFF. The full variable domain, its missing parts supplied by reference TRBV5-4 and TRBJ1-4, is ETGVTQSPTHLIKTRGQQVTLRCSSQSGHNTVSWYQQALGQGPQFIFQYYREEENGRGNFPPRFSGLQFPNYSSELNVNALELDDSALYLCASSLVGADRGEKLFFGSGTQLSVL.